Reported below is one T cell receptor (beta chain). The antigen is not known. The repertoire was sequenced with immunoSEQ multiplex PCR; TCRdb's copy has only in-frame clones and lacks some. The table shows about 120,000 clones, with around 85% occurring only once. The entry originates in a study of cytotoxic CD8 clonotypes in ibrutinib-treated CLL. The wider study: Averaging across samples gave approximately 270,000 productive templates and tens of thousands of productive rearrangements. General study points: Patients had baseline clonality above age-matched healthy donors, and this clonality moved with circulating CD8+ T-cell counts. On treatment, the uncommon public clonotypes contracted or remained stable. Progressing patients had sampling times that differed from those of sustained-remission patients.

The CDR3 is made up of 15 amino acids. In germline, CDR1 is KGHSH, CDR2 LQKENI. V lost 6 bases to trimming and J lost 8 bases; unmatched junction nucleotides: 14. The gene calls are TRBV18 and TRBJ1-2, with 8 bases identical to TRBD1. This sequence was found in a human donor with chronic lymphocytic leukemia. Sample: PBMCs, taken after 24 months of ibrutinib treatment. The CDR3 sequence is CASSLDSGQGFGYTF. DNA of the CDR3: TGTGCCAGCTCCCTAGATAGCGGACAGGGATTCGGCTACACCTTC. The variable domain in full, completed from reference TRBV18 and TRBJ1-2, reads NAGVMQNPRHLVRRRGQEARLRCSPMKGHSHVYWYRQLPEEGLKFMVYLQKENIIDESGMPKERFSAEFPKEGPSILRIQQVVRGDSAAYFCASSLDSGQGFGYTFGSGTRLTVV.